This entry is about one T cell receptor (beta chain). This clonotype was counted a few times. It has no known antigen specificity. Per-base qualities were not stored, and no clone one base away is much larger. This entry comes from a study of patients and donors after allogeneic stem cell transplantation (dated by TCRdb to the early 2020s). Libraries were made using RT-PCR. Instrument used: NextSeq 550. Clones were called with MiXCR by TCRdb after fastp trimmed the public reads at Q25, and only in-frame beta chains were retained. When rows share a CDR3 protein, they turn into one entry using the most common DNA and genes. This sample comprises 190,000 or so distinct CDR3 sequences, 41% of them detected only once. The leading ten clones occupy 33% of the sample. This receptor was obtained from a human donor who was either an allogeneic HSCT recipient or a stem cell or donor lymphocyte infusion donor (not recorded which). It is not recorded whose cells these are; they may come from a transplant donor. Material: blood, either unsorted or a sorted T cell fraction (not recorded which).

This receptor carries the CDR3 CASSFLDSPNEKLFF. In nucleotide form, the sequence is TGTGCCAGCAGCTTCCTGGACAGTCCTAATGAAAAACTGTTTTTT. The rearranged segments are TRBV7-9 and TRBJ1-4; TRBD1 might be the D gene, on 6 matching bases. CDR1 and CDR2 (SEHNR, FQNEAQ) derive from the germline V gene (reference sequence). Spanning cysteine to phenylalanine, the CDR3 consists of 15 amino acids. Here the CDR3 DNA is all that survives: 45 bases in frame from base 1. A distance of 11 bases separates the germline ends of V and J, which lose 3 bases and 3 bases respectively.